This note documents a single T cell receptor (beta chain) sequence. This clone has just a few counts. Its antigen specificity is not known. No clone much larger than this one lies a single base away; base qualities are absent. Preparation of the library involved the immunoSEQ multiplex PCR assay. For the multiplex PCR, a mixture combining 60 forward primers for TCR Vbeta segments and 13 reverse primers for TCR Jbeta segments was used. Amplification of the CDR3 region of rearranged TCR beta genes was performed with a multiplex PCR assay on genomic DNA. The Illumina HiSeq System was used to sequence the amplified TCR beta libraries as 87-base-pair reads. The source study handled its data this way. In a later analysis, some 80 million unique TCR beta chains were counted across the roughly 610 repertoires, and around 10 million of these chains were shared by at least two donors. Raw reads were error-corrected and collapsed into unique sequences by a nearest-neighbor algorithm in which closely related sequences were merged to remove PCR and sequencing errors. To assign V, D and J gene segments, CDR3 sequences were aligned to IMGT reference sequences. For a sequence to be retained, a match of at least six nucleotides to both a V gene segment and a J gene segment was required. A rearrangement was called productive if the CDR3 had no stop codons and remained in frame with V and J, and every other rearrangement was called non-productive. CDR3 was defined according to IMGT convention as the region running from the second conserved V-encoded cysteine to the conserved J-encoded phenylalanine. The earlier analysis of 450 to 750 of the donors excluded any sequence lacking an unambiguous match to a single V gene segment. In an earlier analysis of some 590 of the donors, a V segment was called functional when productive rearrangements were above 56.7%, and segregating when the standard deviation between donors exceeded 5%. A statistical classification framework was developed to diagnose cytomegalovirus status using the catalog of TCR beta chain sequences. In a later analysis, TCR nucleotide sequences were compared against IMGT/GENE-DB human TR gene sequences so that V and J genes could be assigned. Using the TCRdist pipeline, a later analysis assigned CDR3 sequences along with most-parsimonious VDJ recombination scenarios. In a later analysis, each TCR beta chain was defined by its CDR3 amino acid sequence together with its V-gene family, and reads without a unique V-gene family were excluded. A later analysis removed 592 highly shared, low-generation-probability nucleotide sequences to deal with suspected cross-contamination and a sequencing artifact. For each public chain, a later analysis derived a clonal expansion index from normalized ranks of inferred template counts within each repertoire. In a later analysis, generation probabilities were computed with a VDJ recombination model fitted to out-of-frame rearrangements, and the resulting probabilities were checked against IGoR. Hypergeometric tests were used in a later analysis to score TCR-TCR, TCR-HLA and TCR-CMV co-occurrence, with a repertoire-size bias correction applied to the TCR pairs. False discovery rates were estimated in a later analysis by permuting HLA or CMV assignments 20 times. In a later analysis, co-occurring TCRs were grouped using DBSCAN, with TCRdist sequence similarity added in when clustering inside HLA-allele-positive subsets. Repertoires with fewer than 30,000 or more than 120,000 public chains were left out of co-occurrence clustering, as were a few repertoires with anomalous nucleotide sharing. Not all clones reach the TCRdb copy of this immuneACCESS table, which keeps in-frame sequences only. Checked studies attribute under half of the gap to unresolved V genes and leave the rest unexplained. V, J and clone size are taken as reported in that table, and D and trimming were inferred from the DNA itself. The sample contains some 200,000 clones, approximately 80% of them found a single time. The top ten constitute about 0.77% of the sample.

From the cysteine through the phenylalanine, the CDR3 covers 15 amino acids. Just CDR3 DNA is preserved here, 45 bases in frame from base 1. The CDR1 and CDR2 encoded by the germline V gene are MNHEY and SVGAGI. V is cut back by 5 bases and J by 2 bases, with 3 bases in the junction unmatched. These data belong to a study of cytomegalovirus exposure and HLA in healthy donors (dated by TCRdb to 2015 to 2018). Broadly, across the study: According to an earlier analysis of 587 of the donors, roughly 180 million T cells yielded 120 million or so unique TCR beta sequences and around 300 Gb of sequence data. Approximately 310 gigabases of sequencing data and 80 million or so unique TCR sequences were included in an early release covering several hundred HLA-typed donors. Of the roughly 410 genotyped donors, roughly 80% were placed in the genetic ancestry cluster associated with self-reported Caucasian donors. The study aimed to test whether signatures of past pathogen exposure could be identified by cataloging public T cell receptors. The study profiled the T cell repertoires of 666 subjects by immunosequencing and related them to cytomegalovirus serostatus. Along with the approximately 650-subject first cohort, a separate validation cohort of over a hundred different subjects was used. High-throughput TCR immunosequencing, statistical association of individual TCRs with disease status, and machine learning were combined to predict cytomegalovirus infection status. To study patterns of TCR occurrence, a later analysis re-analyzed previously published TCR beta repertoires from 550 to 800 donors and added high-resolution HLA genotyping. Rather than drawing on any new phenotypic data, the later analysis identified candidate immune exposures from TCR beta sequences and the way those sequences occurred across donors. In an earlier analysis of a few hundred of the donors, high-throughput TCR beta sequencing was used to judge whether each TCR beta V gene segment behaved as functional or pseudogenic. Donor age, sex, ethnicity and CMV serostatus were collected together with the repertoire data. In a later genetic analysis, genome-wide SNP genotypes for 398 of the 666 donors were used, and that subset was treated as a discovery cohort. All discovery cohort repertoires had been generated on a single sequencing platform. Both class I and class II loci were covered by HLA typing, at four-digit resolution. The number of typed donors differed by locus: about 620-630 for A, B, C, DRB1 and DQB1; 500 to 550 for DQA1; approximately 600 for DPA1; and 400 to 480 for DPB1. Because of strong linkage in the cohort, 4 to 6 DR-DQ haplotypes were treated as single units for association and clustering. Among around 400 genotyped donors of the cohort, an average of around 240,000 unique TCR beta nucleotide sequences was sequenced per donor, of which roughly 17% were non-productive.

What the work shows at the level of the full study, not this receptor alone: HLA typing was unavailable for some donors at each locus, so association tests used only the typed subset. An earlier analysis of approximately 600 of the donors showed that most TCR beta V segments appeared in productive rearrangements either about 87% or about 30% of the time, which broadly matched IMGT annotations. In a later analysis, the rate of TCR association differed among HLA loci, with DRB1 alleles having the most associated TCRs and HLA-C alleles having the fewest. Some IMGT-functional V segments, including TRBV6-2 and TRBV6-3, could not be distinguished by the 87-base-pair reads and were therefore excluded. A cluster of highly shared sequence variants was judged likely to be a technical artifact of the sequencing pipeline. According to a later genetic analysis, donors in an Asian-associated ancestry cluster had fewer N-insertions in productive TCRs than the approximately 700-donor mean. The earlier analysis of about 600 of the donors excluded approximately 15 rarely observed V segments, including chromosome 9 orphons, because counts were too low. Correlated functional status among segregating V segments might be attributable to linkage disequilibrium, but an unknown experimental factor could not be ruled out. The study listed over 150 TCR beta chains as associated with cytomegalovirus. This cohort had only TCR beta chains sequenced, and the lack of alpha or paired-chain data limited which features could be detected. Most TCR sequences were observed very rarely across donors, whereas some public TCRs were present in many individuals. In a later analysis, HLA-associated TCR beta chains were found to be more clonally expanded and to have lower generation probabilities than equally common non-associated chains. In a later analysis, most CMV-associated TCR beta chains were found to appear HLA-restricted, with HLA associations seemingly driven largely by CMV exposure. In a later analysis, several top co-occurrence clusters were reported to appear linked to parvovirus B19, influenza, CMV and Epstein-Barr virus. Roughly uniform sequencing depth across donors was assumed in presence/absence analyses, although this assumption may not hold. Three of the identified cytomegalovirus-associated TCR beta chains were confirmed in vitro to be specific for cytomegalovirus antigens. It was suggested by the authors that the approach could potentially be generalized to other disease states and immunological phenotypes. A further reported finding was that TCR beta sequences accurately predicted the HLA-A and HLA-B alleles for most subjects in the first cohort. An association between a missense DCLRE1C variant and V-gene and J-gene trimming of TCR beta chains was found in a later genetic analysis and replicated in an independent cohort. In both the original and validation cohorts, the classifier was reported to diagnose cytomegalovirus status with high specificity and sensitivity. In a later analysis, 16,951 TCR beta sequences were associated with specific HLA alleles at a false discovery rate of 0.05. For the cohort, immune exposure information was limited to CMV serostatus. When HLA alleles, especially DR and DQ, strongly co-occurred, TCR associations were difficult to assign to individual alleles.

The cohort comprised around 690 healthy bone marrow donors. All cohort members were sampled while nominally healthy, although unrecorded immune exposures were likely present. The donor tested CMV seronegative and was one of the 352 seronegative cohort members. Each donor provided a peripheral blood sample, and peripheral blood mononuclear cells were used for TCR beta sequencing. The Qiagen DNeasy Blood Extraction Kit was used to extract genomic DNA from the blood cell samples. The source of this sequence is a boy aged 2 to 9 in good health and CMV-seronegative. The V and J segments used are TRBV6-5 and TRBJ2-3; 11 central bases correspond to TRBD2. The sequenced material came from PBMCs. The CDR3 protein is CASSLAGGVTDTQYF. The DNA sequence is as follows: TGTGCCAGCAGTCTAGCGGGAGGCGTCACAGATACGCAGTATTTT.